Below, one T cell receptor beta chain is given with its context. The antigen remains undetermined. This sample was taken from a study of cytomegalovirus exposure and HLA in healthy donors. PCR used 60 Vbeta primers and 13 Jbeta primers. Method: immunoSEQ multiplex PCR; TCRdb's copy keeps in-frame clones and lacks some. The repertoire has approximately 200,000 clones, approximately 79% of them found once; the top ten carry 0.22%. Findings of the study overall: In a later analysis, parvovirus B19, influenza, CMV and Epstein-Barr virus appeared linked to several top co-occurrence clusters.

Germline V gene data show CDR1 as SQVTM and CDR2 as ANQGSEA. CDR3 length: 13 amino acids. The V gene end was trimmed by 5 bases and the J gene end by 8 bases; junction bases not matched to a gene: 11. The clonotype was recovered from a girl aged 2 to 10 in good health and CMV-seronegative. The rearrangement uses TRBV29-1 and TRBJ1-2, with 7 bases aligning to TRBD1. Sample: PBMCs. CDR3 DNA: TGCAGCGTTCCTTTTGACAGGGAGTGGGGCTACACCTTC. It is translated as CSVPFDREWGYTF.